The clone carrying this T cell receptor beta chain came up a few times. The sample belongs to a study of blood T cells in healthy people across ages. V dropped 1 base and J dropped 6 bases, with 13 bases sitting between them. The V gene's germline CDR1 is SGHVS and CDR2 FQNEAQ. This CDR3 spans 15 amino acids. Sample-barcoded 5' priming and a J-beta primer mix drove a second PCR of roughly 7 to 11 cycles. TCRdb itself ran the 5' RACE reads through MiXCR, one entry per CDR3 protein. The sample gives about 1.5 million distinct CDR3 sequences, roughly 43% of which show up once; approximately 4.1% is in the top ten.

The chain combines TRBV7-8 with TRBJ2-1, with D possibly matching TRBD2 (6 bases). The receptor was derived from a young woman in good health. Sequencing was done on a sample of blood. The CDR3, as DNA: TGTGCCAGCAGCTTAGGCCGCCGGGGGATCAATGAGCAGTTCTTC. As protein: CASSLGRRGINEQFF.